This paragraph covers one T cell receptor (beta chain) sequence. The antigen remains unidentified. CD45RO negativity and positive selection for CCR7 defined naive CD8 cells, a population that excluded terminally differentiated effector memory CD45RA+ cells. Clones were read by immunoSEQ multiplex PCR, and TCRdb kept only the in-frame ones, dropping some. This table has more than 2 million clones, just under 95% appearing once. This CDR3 is built from 16 residues. Trimming removed 9 bases from V and 0 bases from J; junction bases left unmatched: 7. Per the germline V gene, CDR1 is LNHDA and CDR2 is SQIVND (reference sequence). The sample belongs to a study of shared clonotypes between healthy human individuals. Overall study results and limits: Lower generation probabilities were found for non-shared clonotypes than for those shared by all four donors. Despite large depth, rarefaction showed incomplete sorted-subset sequencing. Across subsets, estimated richness was generally greater for naive than for memory populations.

The TCR originated in a man younger than 30 in good health. Some clones in this sample may be carry-over from other donors' samples. Material for sequencing was naive CD8+ T cells from PBMCs. This chain links TRBV19 with TRBJ2-1, with TRBD2 matching over 11 bases. The DNA of the CDR3 is TGTGCCAGCCAATTGGGACTAGCGGCCTCCTACAATGAGCAGTTCTTC. The encoded protein is CASQLGLAASYNEQFF.